The 28 T cell receptor beta chains in this list originate from one sample, sequenced in a study of T cell repertoires in breast cancer. A second nested PCR with blocking oligonucleotides suppressed unpaired genes. One entry per CDR3 protein, called by TCRdb with MiXCR from the emulsion pairing reads. The sample gives some 37,000 distinct CDR3 sequences, 45% of which show up once; around 59% is in the top ten. Paired alpha-beta TCRs of CD8+ T cells were analyzed by expanded emulsion RT-PCR. Input material: CD8+ T cells. The source is a pool of human donors with breast cancer or a healthy control (not recorded which).

Of note for this clonotype: The germline gene is not matched at one end of the junction; a read error may be the cause. The chain uses TRBV3-1 and TRBJ1-1; a weak D match, TRBD1 (5 bases). The CDR3 runs to 16 residues. Germline-derived CDR1 and CDR2 are LGHDT and YNNKEL (reference sequence). CDR3 region: CASSQDLRQKNTEAFF. The CDR3, as DNA: TGTGCCAGCAGCCAAGATCTTCGACAGAAGAACACTGAGGCTTTCTTT. Supplemented by reference TRBV3-1 and TRBJ1-1, the full variable domain reads DTAVSQTPKYLVTQMGNDKSIKCEQNLGHDTMYWYKQDSKKFLKIMFSYNNKELIINETVPNRFSPKSPDKAHLNLHINSLELGDSAVYFCASSQDLRQKNTEAFFGQGTRLTVV.

V usage is TRBV4-1 and J usage is TRBJ2-1; TRBD1 aligns across 10 bases. With V trimmed by 4 bases and J by 4 bases, 4 bases remained unmatched. This CDR3 contains 15 residues. Germline assignment: CDR1 MGHRA and CDR2 YSYEKL. CDR3 sequence: CASSPGQGGYNEQFF. The DNA of the CDR3 is TGCGCCAGCAGCCCCGGACAGGGGGGTTACAATGAGCAGTTCTTC.

The rearrangement joins TRBV20-1 to TRBJ2-5; 8 nucleotides agree with TRBD1. CDR1 and CDR2 from the germline V gene are DFQATT and SNEGSKA (reference sequence). The CDR3 spans 10 residues. J gave up 10 bases and V 4 bases, and 2 bases lay outside the gene matches. The CDR3 loop is CSAKQGDQYF. The CDR3 DNA follows: TGCAGTGCTAAACAGGGGGACCAGTACTTC.

CDR3 DNA sequence: TGCGCCAGCAGCTTGCCCTTCAATGGCTACACCTTC. It codes for CASSLPFNGYTF. The chain carries TRBV5-1 and TRBJ1-2; D is undetermined. The CDR3 sequence is 12 residues long. Germline V lookup: CDR1 SGHRS, CDR2 YFSETQ. V was shortened by 1 base and J by 6 bases, with 7 bases between the two germline ends.

This clonotype is medium-sized by share. The rearrangement uses TRBV15 and TRBJ2-3; weak D call: TRBD2 (7 bases). The CDR3 runs to 17 residues. The ends were cut back, 4 bases at V and 1 base at J, with 18 bases in the middle. From germline, CDR1 is LNHNV and CDR2 YYDKDF (reference sequence). The CDR3 nucleotides read TGTGCCACCAGCAACCAAGGCCCGGGGGGCGGCACAGATACGCAGTATTTT. Encoded protein: CATSNQGPGGGTDTQYF. Full variable domain (rest looked up from reference TRBV15 and TRBJ2-3): DAMVIQNPRYQVTQFGKPVTLSCSQTLNHNVMYWYQQKSSQAPKLLFHYYDKDFNNEADTPDNFQSRRPNTSFCFLDIRSPGLGDTAMYLCATSNQGPGGGTDTQYFGPGTRLTVL.

This clonotype was counted only a few times. The chain carries TRBV19 and TRBJ1-1; D unresolved. This CDR3 comprises 13 residues. Germline V gene data show CDR1 as LNHDA and CDR2 as SQIVND (reference sequence). The V end lost 5 bases, the J end lost 3 bases, and 10 bases lay between the germline ends. In DNA form, the CDR3 reads TGTGCCAGTAGTTTGGACGCAGACACTGAAGCTTTCTTT. This codes for CASSLDADTEAFF.

This clonotype appeared once. The V and J genes are TRBV20-1 and TRBJ2-7; 8 bases map to TRBD1. J gave up 8 bases and V 3 bases, and 6 bases lay outside the gene matches. This CDR3 has 12 amino acids. Germline V lookup: CDR1 DFQATT, CDR2 SNEGSKA (reference sequence). The CDR3 reads CSASDRGDKQYF. CDR3 in DNA: TGCAGTGCTAGTGACAGGGGCGACAAGCAGTACTTC.

This clonotype came up a few times. The J gene is TRBJ2-1, the V gene TRBV18, with 10 bases fitting TRBD2. Per the germline V gene, CDR1 is KGHSH and CDR2 is LQKENI. Unmatched junction bases numbered 12, after V lost 4 bases and J lost 12 bases. The CDR3 has 15 residues. The CDR3 is CASSRNPSGGLVQFF. The CDR3 nucleotides are TGTGCCAGCTCACGAAATCCTAGCGGGGGATTAGTGCAGTTCTTC.

V is TRBV4-2 and J is TRBJ2-2; D not resolved. Trimming took off 0 bases at V and 1 base at J, with 9 bases between the two ends. Germline CDR1 and CDR2: LGHNA and YNFKEQ. There are 16 residues in the CDR3. CDR3 nucleotide sequence: TGTGCCAGCAGCCAAGATCGGGCAGTGAACACCGGGGAGCTGTTTTTT. Residues: CASSQDRAVNTGELFF.

The rearrangement uses TRBV7-9 and TRBJ1-6, with TRBD1 as a possible D gene (6 bases). The CDR3 contains 14 residues. The V gene lost 5 bases and the J gene lost 8 bases, with 13 bases spanning the gap. Germline V lookup: CDR1 SEHNR, CDR2 FQNEAQ (reference sequence). The CDR3: CASSQQGGYSPLHF. The DNA of the CDR3 is TGTGCCAGCAGCCAACAGGGAGGTTATTCACCCCTCCACTTT.

To note about this clonotype: A much larger clone is a single base away; this may be a read error. The chain has TRBV20-1 and TRBJ2-3; D remains unclear. CDR3 length: 13 residues. Per germline, CDR1 DFQATT and CDR2 SNEGSKA (reference sequence). CDR3 sequence (DNA): TGCAGTGCTAGAGCTCACATGGCAGATGCGCAGTATTTT. Its translation is CSARAHMADAQYF.

In its sample, this clonotype was seen many times. The chain carries TRBV20-1 and TRBJ1-5; 9 nucleotides line up with TRBD1. CDR1 is DFQATT and CDR2 is SNEGSKA in the germline V gene (reference sequence). Trimming at V came to 4 bases and at J to 2 bases, leaving 3 bases not matched to a gene. This CDR3 spans 14 amino acids. The CDR3 DNA reads as TGCAGTGCTAAGGACAGGGGCGGCAATCAGCCCCAGCATTTT. Its translation: CSAKDRGGNQPQHF.

The V call is TRBV2, the J call TRBJ2-7, with 10 bases lining up with TRBD2. Germline lookup yields CDR1 SNHLY and CDR2 FYNNEI. The CDR3 runs 12 residues. The J segment lost 5 bases and the V segment lost 6 bases, leaving 1 base of the junction unmatched. The CDR3 here is CASRLAGDEQYF. The CDR3 coding sequence is TGTGCCAGCAGGCTAGCGGGAGACGAGCAGTACTTC. Filled out from reference TRBV2 and TRBJ2-7, the complete variable domain reads EPEVTQTPSHQVTQMGQEVILRCVPISNHLYFYWYRQILGQKVEFLVSFYNNEISEKSEIFDDQFSVERPDGSNFTLKIRSTKLEDSAMYFCASRLAGDEQYFGPGTRLTVT.

The CDR3 loop reads CASSAGSNQPQHF. DNA for the CDR3: TGTGCCAGCAGCGCGGGGAGCAATCAGCCCCAGCATTTT. This rearrangement joins TRBV11-2 to TRBJ1-5; unclear D gene. The CDR3 spans 13 residues. The germline V gene encodes CDR1 SGHAT and CDR2 FQNNGV. V was trimmed by 5 bases and J by 1 base, leaving 6 bases between them.

The genes are TRBV9 and TRBJ1-1, with TRBD1 matching over 7 bases. Trimming cost V 5 bases and J 5 bases; bases outside gene matches: 15. Germline assignment: CDR1 SGDLS and CDR2 YYNGEE. The CDR3 is 16 residues long. CDR3 DNA sequence: TGTGCCAGCAGGGATCCCGGACAGGCCCTTGGAACTGAAGCTTTCTTT. Its translation: CASRDPGQALGTEAFF.

The V call is TRBV7-2, the J call TRBJ2-7, with D unresolved. The length of the CDR3 is 16 residues. Germline V CDR1 and CDR2: SGHTA, FQGNSA. V lost 5 bases and J lost 0, with 17 bases in between. CDR3 nucleotides: TGTGCCAGCAGCGCAAGGGCGTTCGGCTCCTCCTACGAGCAGTACTTC. Its protein product is CASSARAFGSSYEQYF.

The chain couples TRBV24-1 to TRBJ2-7; D not resolved. Trimming took 2 bases from V and 5 from J, leaving 9 bases between them. The CDR3 contains 13 residues. CDR1 is KGHDR, CDR2 SFDVKD, per germline. CDR3 protein: CATSDSDRDEQYF. The DNA of the CDR3 is TGTGCCACCAGTGATTCGGACCGGGACGAGCAGTACTTC.

This clonotype has a single count. This sequence may be a read error, since a much larger clone differs from it by one base. The rearrangement uses TRBV6-2 or TRBV6-3 and TRBJ1-1; D is ambiguous. This CDR3 comprises 13 residues. The germline gives CDR1 MNHEY, CDR2 SVGEGT. Trimming removed 5 bases from V and 4 bases from J, with 11 bases in between. DNA for the CDR3: TGTGCCAGCAGTGATCAAATGAGCACTGAAGCTTTCTTT. This codes for CASSDQMSTEAFF.

Note on this clonotype: This may arise from a read error, as a much more abundant clone is one base away. Here the CDR3 DNA reads TGTGCCAGCAGTATCAGGACAGCAAACAATAAGCAGTTCTTC. Amino acids: CASSIRTANNKQFF. This sequence joins TRBV6-5 and TRBJ2-1; possible D gene TRBD1, 6 bases. CDR1 and CDR2 from the germline V gene are MNHEY and SVGAGI. There are 14 residues in the CDR3.

The chain has TRBV12-5 and TRBJ2-1; 13 bases agree with TRBD2. With 0 bases clipped from V and 9 bases from J, the junction kept 5 bases outside the gene matches. This CDR3 region has 16 residues. Germline CDR1 is LGHNT and CDR2 is FRNRAP. CDR3 bases: TGTGCTAGTGGTTTGGTAGAACTAGCGGGAGGGGGTGAGCAGTTCTTC. Encoded protein: CASGLVELAGGGEQFF. The full variable domain, rest sourced from reference TRBV12-5 and TRBJ2-1, is DARVTQTPRHKVTEMGQEVTMRCQPILGHNTVFWYRQTMMQGLELLAYFRNRAPLDDSGMPKDRFSAEMPDATLATLKIQPSEPRDSAVYFCASGLVELAGGGEQFFGPGTRLTVL.

This clonotype was seen more than once but under ten times. The rearrangement uses TRBV7-2 and TRBJ1-2; D uncertain. Looked up from germline, CDR1 is SGHTA and CDR2 is FQGNSA. Trimming shortened V by 5 bases and J by 0 bases, and 13 bases separated the two germline ends. The CDR3 is 15 residues long. The CDR3 DNA sequence: TGTGCCAGCAGCATCACGATTTCACCTAACTATGGCTACACCTTC. Amino acids: CASSITISPNYGYTF. Supplemented by reference TRBV7-2 and TRBJ1-2, the full variable domain reads GAGVSQSPSNKVTEKGKDVELRCDPISGHTALYWYRQSLGQGLEFLIYFQGNSAPDKSGLPSDRFSAERTGGSVSTLTIQRTQQEDSAVYLCASSITISPNYGYTFGSGTRLTVV.

This clonotype was observed a handful of times. This chain uses TRBV20-1 with TRBJ2-1; 8 bases are a match to TRBD2. In germline, CDR1 is DFQATT, CDR2 SNEGSKA (reference sequence). The CDR3 contains 17 residues. V trimming: 0 bases; J trimming: 3 bases; junction bases outside the gene matches: 10. CDR3 DNA: TGCAGTGCTAGAGAGGCTAGCGGGCCTTCTTACTACAATGAGCAGTTCTTC. Encoded protein: CSAREASGPSYYNEQFF.

About this clonotype itself: A clone one base away is much larger, so this may be a read error. The genes are TRBV6-2 or TRBV6-3 and TRBJ2-1; D remains unclear. The V gene lost 5 bases and the J gene lost 11 bases, with 16 bases spanning the gap. Germline V gene data show CDR1 as MNHEY and CDR2 as SVGEGT. This CDR3 spans 13 amino acids. The CDR3 loop reads CASSKSPDRKQFF. DNA of the CDR3: TGTGCCAGCAGTAAATCTCCCGACCGTAAGCAGTTCTTC.

The chain joins TRBV6-2 or TRBV6-3 to TRBJ2-7, with TRBD2 identical over 13 bases. CDR3 length: 18 amino acids. After removal of 6 bases from V and 2 bases from J, the junction contained 13 bases not matched to a gene. Germline V gives CDR1 MNHEY, CDR2 SVGEGT. The CDR3 reads CASSFQLAGGPKAYEQYF. CDR3 sequence (DNA): TGTGCCAGCAGCTTCCAACTAGCGGGAGGGCCGAAGGCCTACGAGCAGTACTTC.

This sequence joins TRBV2 and TRBJ2-3; a weak D match, TRBD1 (6 bases). CDR3 size: 15 residues. The V end lost 4 bases, the J end lost 8 bases, and 19 bases lay between the germline ends. Germline V gene sequence: CDR1 SNHLY, CDR2 FYNNEI. The CDR3 reads CASSGGQGTLGTQYF. The CDR3 DNA sequence: TGTGCCAGCAGTGGGGGGCAGGGTACTTTGGGTACGCAGTATTTT. Drawing the rest from reference TRBV2 and TRBJ2-3, the complete variable domain is EPEVTQTPSHQVTQMGQEVILRCVPISNHLYFYWYRQILGQKVEFLVSFYNNEISEKSEIFDDQFSVERPDGSNFTLKIRSTKLEDSAMYFCASSGGQGTLGTQYFGPGTRLTVL.

This clonotype was counted a few times. The chain employs TRBV20-1 and TRBJ2-1, with D uncertain. This CDR3 has 12 residues. CDR1 and CDR2 from the germline V gene are DFQATT and SNEGSKA (reference sequence). The V end lost 1 base, the J end lost 8 bases, and 9 bases lay between the germline ends. CDR3 in amino acids: CSARGGVYEQFF. The CDR3 region has the DNA TGCAGTGCTAGAGGTGGGGTGTATGAGCAGTTCTTC.

DNA for the CDR3: TGTGCCAGCAGTTACGTAATGCAAGGGTCTGAAGCTTTCTTT. Its protein is CASSYVMQGSEAFF. The gene calls are TRBV6-8 and TRBJ1-1; no definite D call. CDR3 length: 14 residues. Germline CDR1 and CDR2: MNHGY and SAAAGT. V was clipped by 2 bases and J by 6 bases, with 13 bases between them.

V gene TRBV5-1 combines with J gene TRBJ2-1; D possibly corresponds to TRBD2 (6 bases). CDR1 is SGHRS, CDR2 YFSETQ, per germline. The CDR3 runs to 15 residues. V was shortened by 3 bases and J by 2 bases, with 12 bases between the two germline ends. The CDR3 sequence: CASSWRDGPYNEQFF. CDR3 coding DNA: TGCGCCAGCAGCTGGAGGGACGGACCCTACAATGAGCAGTTCTTC.